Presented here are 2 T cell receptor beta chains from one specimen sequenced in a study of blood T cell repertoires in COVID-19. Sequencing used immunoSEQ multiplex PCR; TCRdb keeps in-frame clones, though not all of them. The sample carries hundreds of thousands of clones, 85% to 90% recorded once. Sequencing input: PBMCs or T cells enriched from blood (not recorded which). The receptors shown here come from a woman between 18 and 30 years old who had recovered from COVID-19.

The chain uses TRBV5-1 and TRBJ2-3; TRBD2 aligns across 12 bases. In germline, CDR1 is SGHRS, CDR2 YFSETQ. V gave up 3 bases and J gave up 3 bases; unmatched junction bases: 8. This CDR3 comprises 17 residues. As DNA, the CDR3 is TGCGCCAGCAGCTCTTGGACTAGCGGGGAACGAACAGATACGCAGTATTTT. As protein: CASSSWTSGERTDTQYF. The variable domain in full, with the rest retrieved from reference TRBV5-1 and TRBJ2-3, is KAGVTQTPRYLIKTRGQQVTLSCSPISGHRSVSWYQQTPGQGLQFLFEYFSETQRNKGNFPGRFSGRQFSNSRSEMNVSTLELGDSALYLCASSSWTSGERTDTQYFGPGTRLTVL.

The CDR3 sequence is CSASWGQNQPQHF. CDR3 coding DNA: TGCAGTGCTAGTTGGGGACAGAATCAGCCCCAGCATTTT. V usage is TRBV20-1 and J usage is TRBJ1-5; 7 bases are a match to TRBD1. The CDR3 is made up of 13 amino acids. With 3 bases clipped from V and 4 bases from J, the junction kept 3 bases outside the gene matches. CDR1 DFQATT and CDR2 SNEGSKA come from the germline V gene (reference sequence).